This entry is about one TCR beta chain. A single base separates this from a much larger clone, so it may be a read error. Via MiXCR, TCRdb re-called the RT-PCR reads, giving one row per CDR3 protein. Here the sample spans around 700,000 distinct CDR3 sequences, 13% to 15% being singletons. Sequencing was performed on memory CD4+ T cells from blood. The receptor's source is a female donor in good health, serving as a healthy control.

The CDR3 bases are TGCAGCGTTTCGTCCCGGGACAGGGCCGTGGAGCTGTTTTTT. It specifies CSVSSRDRAVELFF. V and J are TRBV29-1 and TRBJ2-2; 9 positions match TRBD1. The V gene end was trimmed by 5 bases and the J gene end by 10 bases; junction bases not matched to a gene: 11. The germline CDR1 and CDR2 sequences are SQVTM and ANQGSEA. The CDR3 extends over 14 amino acids.